This TCR beta chain was identified in a study of blood T cells in healthy people across ages. Germline V gene sequence: CDR1 MNHEY, CDR2 SVGAGI. The length of the CDR3 is 11 residues. Sample-barcoded 5' priming and a J-beta primer mix drove a second PCR of roughly 6 to 12 cycles. Carrying 12 random nucleotides, a template-switch adaptor labeled each individual cDNA molecule. The yield of each sample was at least 3 million CDR3-containing paired-end reads. One entry per CDR3 protein results from TCRdb running MiXCR on the 5' RACE reads. The sample holds hundreds of thousands of distinct CDR3 sequences, around 20% seen once. A word on this clonotype: A read error may account for a junction end that differs from germline.

The people who gave samples were healthy Caucasians from Russia, aged about 6 to 100. Per sample, extraction of total RNA gave at least 6 micrograms in every case. The sequencing input was blood. This sequence originates from a man between 65 and 85 years old in good health. This chain connects TRBV6-5 to TRBJ2-7, with no clear D. Here the CDR3 reads CVSSKGYEQYF. In nucleotides, the CDR3 is TGTGTCAGCAGTAAAGGTTACGAGCAGTACTTC.